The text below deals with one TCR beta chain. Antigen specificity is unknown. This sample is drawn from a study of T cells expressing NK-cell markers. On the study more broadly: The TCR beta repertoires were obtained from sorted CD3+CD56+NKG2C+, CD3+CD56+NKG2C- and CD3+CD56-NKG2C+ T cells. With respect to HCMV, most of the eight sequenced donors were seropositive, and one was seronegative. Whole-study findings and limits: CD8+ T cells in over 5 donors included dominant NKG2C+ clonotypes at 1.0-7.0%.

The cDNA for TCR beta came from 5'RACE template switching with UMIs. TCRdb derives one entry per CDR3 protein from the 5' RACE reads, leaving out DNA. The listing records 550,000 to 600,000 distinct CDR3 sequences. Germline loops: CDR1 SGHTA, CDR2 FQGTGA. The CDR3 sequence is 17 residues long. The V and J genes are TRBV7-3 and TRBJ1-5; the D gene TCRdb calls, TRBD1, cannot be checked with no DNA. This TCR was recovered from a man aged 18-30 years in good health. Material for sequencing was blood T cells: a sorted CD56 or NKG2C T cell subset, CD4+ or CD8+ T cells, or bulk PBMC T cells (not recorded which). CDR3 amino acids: CASSPQGGAFSNQPQHF.